This record covers a single T cell receptor beta chain. What it binds is unknown. Assay: immunoSEQ multiplex PCR; the TCRdb copy retains only in-frame clones and omits some. The sample holds about 150,000 clones, 75% to 90% seen once. This record comes from a study of T cell responses to AZD1222 COVID-19 vaccine. The study's findings and limits: The CD4 TCRs associated with vaccination extended across spike and predominated at 160-218 and 743-854. Only a handful of AZD1222 recipients, more than 5 in all, had baseline seropositivity.

This CDR3 region has 14 residues. Germline V gene sequence: CDR1 SEHNR, CDR2 FQNEAQ (reference sequence). V trimming: 0 bases; J trimming: 11 bases; junction bases outside the gene matches: 6. Material: peripheral blood, obtained after recovery from COVID-19. The sequence was collected from an adult who had recovered from COVID-19. The rearrangement joins TRBV7-9 to TRBJ1-1; TRBD1 aligns across 10 bases. DNA for the CDR3: TGTGCCAGCAGCTTAGCGCGACAGGGGGCACGCGCTTTCTTT. Translating it yields CASSLARQGARAFF.